One sample yielded the 29 T cell receptor beta chains listed below, sequenced in a study of beta chain features in type 1 diabetes. Sequencing targeted expressed TCRB transcripts, as all isolated RNA had been reverse transcribed. TCRdb's table, derived via immunoSEQ multiplex PCR, lists solely in-frame clones and lacks some. The sample holds about 350,000 clones; about 20% are singletons and the top ten take about 0.044%. Sequenced sample: naive CD4+ T cells from blood. All receptors come from a woman aged 18-29 years in good health.

The J gene is TRBJ2-2, the V gene TRBV4-2; no clear D gene. Trimming cost V 0 bases and J 6 bases, with 2 bases left between them. This CDR3 is 12 amino acids long. Germline CDR1 and CDR2: LGHNA and YNFKEQ. CDR3 bases: TGTGCCAGCAGCCAAGACGCCGGGGAGCTGTTTTTT. Its protein is CASSQDAGELFF.

This clone has just a few counts. This rearrangement joins TRBV30 to TRBJ2-5; D uncertain. V gave up 3 bases and J gave up 1 base, with 9 bases separating them. CDR3 length: 13 residues. The germline V gene encodes CDR1 GTSNPN and CDR2 SVGIG (reference sequence). This chain's CDR3 is CAWRVNFQETQYF. CDR3 coding DNA: TGTGCCTGGAGGGTTAACTTCCAAGAGACCCAGTACTTC.

The rearrangement links TRBV4-2 to TRBJ1-1; possible D gene TRBD1, 5 bases. CDR1 and CDR2 (germline): LGHNA, YNFKEQ. Trimming stripped 0 bases from V and 4 bases from J, with 15 bases between. The CDR3 consists of 16 residues. The CDR3: CASSQEGRSRVTEAFF. CDR3 in DNA: TGTGCCAGCAGCCAAGAGGGCAGAAGCAGGGTCACTGAAGCTTTCTTT.

This chain joins TRBV18 and TRBJ2-1, with 8 bases fitting TRBD1. Trimming at V came to 3 bases and at J to 2 bases, leaving 12 bases not matched to a gene. CDR1 is KGHSH, CDR2 LQKENI, per germline. This CDR3 is built from 18 residues. For the CDR3, the DNA is TGTGCCAGCTCACCGATCCGTCTACAGGGGGGAACCTACAATGAGCAGTTCTTC. Translation: CASSPIRLQGGTYNEQFF. Filled out from reference TRBV18 and TRBJ2-1, the complete variable domain reads NAGVMQNPRHLVRRRGQEARLRCSPMKGHSHVYWYRQLPEEGLKFMVYLQKENIIDESGMPKERFSAEFPKEGPSILRIQQVVRGDSAAYFCASSPIRLQGGTYNEQFFGPGTRLTVL.

This chain links TRBV6-5 with TRBJ2-7, with 8 nucleotides matching TRBD2. The CDR3 totals 14 residues. Trimming cost V 5 bases and J 3 bases; bases outside gene matches: 6. Germline-derived CDR1 and CDR2 are MNHEY and SVGAGI. The CDR3 loop is CASSPPGGVYEQYF. CDR3 bases: TGTGCCAGCAGTCCCCCCGGGGGGGTCTACGAGCAGTACTTC.

This clone showed up just a few times. The V gene is TRBV29-1, the J gene TRBJ2-2; 7 nucleotides agree with TRBD2. CDR1 SQVTM and CDR2 ANQGSEA come from the germline V gene. V dropped 6 bases and J dropped 6; count of bases not matched to a gene: 7. CDR3 length: 13 residues. CDR3 DNA: TGCAGCGTGGGGGGGTGGAAGGCCGGGGAGCTGTTTTTT. Amino acids: CSVGGWKAGELFF.

This chain joins TRBV27 and TRBJ1-2; 7 nucleotides match TRBD1. The CDR3 has 15 amino acids. The V segment lost 0 bases and the J segment 4 bases; nucleotides outside the gene matches: 5. Looked up from germline, CDR1 is MNHEY and CDR2 is SMNVEV (reference sequence). The DNA of the CDR3 is TGTGCCAGCAGTTTATCTGGACAGGCTGGCTATGGCTACACCTTC. Protein sequence: CASSLSGQAGYGYTF.

This clone was observed a handful of times. The chain joins TRBV2 to TRBJ2-4, with TRBD1 as a possible D gene (5 bases). Trimming left V 2 bases short and J 0 bases short, with 8 bases between. Germline V gene lookup returns CDR1 SNHLY and CDR2 FYNNEI. CDR3 length: 15 amino acids. CDR3 sequence (DNA): TGTGCCAGCAGTGAACAGGGTCTAGCCAAAAACATTCAGTACTTC. It yields the protein CASSEQGLAKNIQYF.

A few counts support this clone. In DNA, the CDR3 is TGCAGCGTTGAAGTCGGGGGTGCAGGTACTGAAGCTTTCTTT. Translating it yields CSVEVGGAGTEAFF. This chain connects TRBV29-1 to TRBJ1-1, with a possible D match to TRBD1 (5 bases). Germline-derived CDR1 and CDR2 are SQVTM and ANQGSEA. V lost 1 base and J 5 bases, leaving 14 bases between the germline ends. The length of the CDR3 is 14 residues.

This clone was detected a few times. The chain combines TRBV5-6 with TRBJ2-7; possible D gene TRBD2, 5 bases. V was cut by 0 bases and J by 1 base, with 8 bases left in between. Germline lookup yields CDR1 SGHDT and CDR2 YYEEEE. This CDR3 is 14 amino acids long. The CDR3 region has the DNA TGTGCCAGCAGCTTGGCGCGGGCTTCCTACGAGCAGTACTTC. This sequence encodes CASSLARASYEQYF.

This clone was found a few times. The chain couples TRBV18 to TRBJ1-1; 10 bases line up with TRBD1. The CDR3 runs 13 residues. Germline-derived CDR1 and CDR2 are KGHSH and LQKENI. Unmatched junction bases numbered 8, after V lost 6 bases and J lost 10 bases. The CDR3 DNA follows: TGTGCCAGCTCCCCTGACAGGGGGCCGGTAGCTTTCTTT. Translated: CASSPDRGPVAFF.

The chain is built from TRBV7-9 and TRBJ2-6; D may be TRBD1 (6 bases). CDR3 length equals 18 residues. Deletions cut 3 bases from V and 1 base from J, with 16 bases between. CDR1 is SEHNR, CDR2 FQNEAQ, per germline (reference sequence). The CDR3 reads CASSLKGVVLSGANVLTF. DNA of the CDR3: TGTGCCAGCAGCTTGAAGGGGGTAGTACTATCTGGGGCCAACGTCCTGACTTTC.

The chain uses TRBV10-3 and TRBJ1-5; weak D call: TRBD1 (5 bases). In germline, CDR1 is ENHRY, CDR2 SYGVKD. With 0 bases removed from V and 5 bases from J, the gap between germline ends came to 5 bases. The CDR3 sequence is 13 residues long. CDR3 bases: TGTGCCATCAGTGAGTCGACAGATCAGCCCCAGCATTTT. Its protein product is CAISESTDQPQHF.

The J gene is TRBJ1-1, the V gene TRBV14, with TRBD1 as a possible D gene (6 bases). The CDR3 sequence is 14 residues long. The V and J ends lost 1 base and 3 bases respectively, with 9 bases between them. Germline CDR1 and CDR2: SGHDN and FVKESK. CDR3 sequence reads: CASSQVGGYTEAFF. CDR3 sequence (DNA): TGTGCCAGCAGCCAAGTTGGGGGCTACACTGAAGCTTTCTTT.

This clone was picked up a small number of times. The rearrangement joins TRBV7-9 to TRBJ1-5; D is ambiguous. Deletions cut 3 bases from V and 2 bases from J, with 2 bases between. The CDR3 totals 12 residues. Germline values: CDR1 SEHNR, CDR2 FQNEAQ (reference sequence). For the CDR3, the DNA is TGTGCCAGCAGCTTCGGCAATCAGCCCCAGCATTTT. This encodes CASSFGNQPQHF. Based on the CDR3 plus reference TRBV7-9 and TRBJ1-5, the full variable domain is DTGVSQNPRHKITKRGQNVTFRCDPISEHNRLYWYRQTLGQGPEFLTYFQNEAQLEKSRLLSDRFSAERPKGSFSTLEIQRTEQGDSAMYLCASSFGNQPQHFGDGTRLSIL.

This chain joins TRBV2 and TRBJ2-1, with D possibly matching TRBD1 (5 bases). The germline V and J ends were trimmed by 4 bases and 8 bases, with 15 bases remaining between them. Germline V CDR1 and CDR2: SNHLY, FYNNEI. The CDR3 contains 14 residues. This CDR3 is CASSGQSYLDEQFF. The CDR3 coding sequence is TGTGCCAGCAGTGGACAGAGTTATCTGGATGAGCAGTTCTTC.

The rearrangement joins TRBV5-1 to TRBJ2-6, with TRBD1 identical over 9 bases. Germline CDR1 SGHRS, CDR2 YFSETQ. The CDR3 consists of 16 residues. Trimming took 3 bases from V and 4 from J; bases not matched to a gene: 5. CDR3: CASSWGQGSGANVLTF. For the CDR3, the DNA is TGCGCCAGCAGCTGGGGACAGGGTTCGGGGGCCAACGTCCTGACTTTC.

The rearrangement uses TRBV11-2 and TRBJ2-2; 10 positions match TRBD2. V shed 1 base, J shed 4 bases, and the junction held 9 bases outside the gene matches. Germline CDR1 reads SGHAT; CDR2 reads FQNNGV. The CDR3 is made up of 18 amino acids. The CDR3 reads CASSLAAAASGGTGELFF. Here the CDR3 DNA reads TGTGCCAGCAGCTTAGCGGCGGCGGCTAGCGGGGGCACCGGGGAGCTGTTTTTT.

A few counts support this clone. This chain links TRBV30 with TRBJ1-2, with 7 bases aligning to TRBD1. V was clipped by 4 bases and J by 2 bases; unmatched bases: 7. The germline V gene has CDR1 GTSNPN and CDR2 SVGIG (reference sequence). The CDR3 length is 14 residues. In DNA, the CDR3 is TGTGCCTGGACCATCCCGGGACAGAACTATGGCTACACCTTC. Amino acid sequence: CAWTIPGQNYGYTF.

This clone was seen a few times. The chain employs TRBV5-6 and TRBJ2-7; possibly TRBD2 for D (6 bases). The germline V gene encodes CDR1 SGHDT and CDR2 YYEEEE. V was clipped by 8 bases and J by 3 bases, with 18 bases between them. There are 14 residues in the CDR3. CDR3 protein: CARERGLADYEQYF. CDR3 nucleotide sequence: TGTGCCAGGGAGAGGGGCTTAGCGGACTACGAGCAGTACTTC.

The CDR3 sequence: CASSLTSANTGELFF. CDR3 sequence (DNA): TGTGCCAGCAGCCTGACTAGCGCGAACACCGGGGAGCTGTTTTTT. The rearrangement uses TRBV5-4 and TRBJ2-2, with 8 positions matching TRBD2. After removal of 4 bases from V and 0 bases from J, the junction contained 2 bases not matched to a gene. Germline CDR1 reads SGHNT; CDR2 reads YYREEE (reference sequence). The CDR3 is 15 residues long.

V usage is TRBV9 and J usage is TRBJ2-3; D perhaps matches TRBD2 (5 bases). Trimming took off 4 bases at V and 1 base at J, with 13 bases between the two ends. Looked up from germline, CDR1 is SGDLS and CDR2 is YYNGEE. The CDR3 covers 15 residues. The CDR3 is CASSSAVLRTDTQYF. Here the CDR3 DNA reads TGTGCCAGCAGCTCAGCGGTCCTGCGCACAGATACGCAGTATTTT.

In this sample, this clone turned up a few times. The chain joins TRBV11-2 to TRBJ2-1, with TRBD2 matching over 9 bases. This CDR3 has 15 residues. The germline CDR1 and CDR2 sequences are SGHAT and FQNNGV. Losses at the gene ends were 5 bases for V and 3 bases for J; bases not matched to a gene: 5. The CDR3: CASSQGLAGYNEQFF. The DNA for the CDR3 is TGTGCCAGCAGCCAGGGACTAGCCGGCTACAATGAGCAGTTCTTC.

This clone has a handful of counts. This chain joins TRBV19 and TRBJ2-7, with D tentatively TRBD1 (6 bases). There are 15 residues in the CDR3. The germline V gene encodes CDR1 LNHDA and CDR2 SQIVND (reference sequence). V lost 3 bases and J lost 6, with 18 bases in between. The CDR3 sequence: CASSISAGAISEQYF. The CDR3 DNA sequence: TGTGCCAGTAGTATCTCCGCAGGGGCTATCTCCGAGCAGTACTTC.

This clone occurred a few times. This chain uses TRBV9 with TRBJ1-5; 7 nucleotides line up with TRBD1. CDR1 is SGDLS, CDR2 YYNGEE, per germline. The CDR3 extends over 14 amino acids. V gave up 3 bases and J gave up 4 bases; unmatched junction bases: 4. The CDR3 here is CASSEEQGNQPQHF. DNA for the CDR3: TGTGCCAGCAGCGAGGAACAGGGGAATCAGCCCCAGCATTTT.

This clone was seen more than once but under ten times. The chain employs TRBV7-2 and TRBJ1-5, with TRBD1 identical over 9 bases. Losses at the gene ends were 5 bases for V and 4 bases for J; bases not matched to a gene: 0. Germline V lookup: CDR1 SGHTA, CDR2 FQGNSA. This CDR3 spans 13 amino acids. This CDR3 is CASSGTGNQPQHF. CDR3 nucleotides: TGTGCCAGCAGCGGGACAGGGAATCAGCCCCAGCATTTT.

The V and J genes are TRBV10-3 and TRBJ1-4; D uncertain. Trimming stripped 2 bases from V and 7 bases from J, with 14 bases between. Per germline, CDR1 ENHRY and CDR2 SYGVKD. This CDR3 comprises 15 residues. The CDR3 reads CAISEEVEPGEKLFF. CDR3 DNA: TGTGCCATCAGTGAGGAGGTCGAACCCGGTGAAAAACTGTTTTTT.

The chain couples TRBV5-6 to TRBJ2-1; 7 bases agree with TRBD2. CDR1 SGHDT and CDR2 YYEEEE come from the germline V gene. V lost 5 bases and J lost 12; bases outside the gene matches: 8. The length of the CDR3 is 12 residues. In nucleotides, the CDR3 is TGTGCCAGCAGATCGGCGGGGAGGGGGCAGTTCTTC. Protein: CASRSAGRGQFF.

The chain couples TRBV18 to TRBJ2-5; 7 nucleotides match TRBD1. CDR3 size: 15 residues. J gave up 0 bases and V 3 bases, and 4 bases lay outside the gene matches. Germline V lookup: CDR1 KGHSH, CDR2 LQKENI. The DNA for the CDR3 is TGTGCCAGCTCACCCCAGACAGGGTACCAAGAGACCCAGTACTTC. This sequence encodes CASSPQTGYQETQYF.